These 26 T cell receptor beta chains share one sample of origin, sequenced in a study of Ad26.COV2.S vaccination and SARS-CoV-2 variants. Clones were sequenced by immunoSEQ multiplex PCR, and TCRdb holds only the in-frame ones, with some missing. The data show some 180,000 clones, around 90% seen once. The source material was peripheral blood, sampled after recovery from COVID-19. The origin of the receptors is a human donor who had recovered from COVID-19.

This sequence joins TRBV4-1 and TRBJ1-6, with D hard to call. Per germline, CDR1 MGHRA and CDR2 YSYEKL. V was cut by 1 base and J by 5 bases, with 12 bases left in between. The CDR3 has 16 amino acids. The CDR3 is CASSQVGIVNNSPLHF. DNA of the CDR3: TGCGCCAGCAGCCAAGTCGGGATCGTTAATAATTCACCCCTCCACTTT.

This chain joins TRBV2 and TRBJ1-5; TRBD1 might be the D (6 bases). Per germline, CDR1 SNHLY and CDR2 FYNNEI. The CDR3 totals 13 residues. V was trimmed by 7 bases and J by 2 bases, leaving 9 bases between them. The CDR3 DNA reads TGTGCCAGCAAACAGGGCGGCAATCAGCCCCAGCATTTT. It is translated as CASKQGGNQPQHF. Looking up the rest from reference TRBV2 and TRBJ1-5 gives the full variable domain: EPEVTQTPSHQVTQMGQEVILRCVPISNHLYFYWYRQILGQKVEFLVSFYNNEISEKSEIFDDQFSVERPDGSNFTLKIRSTKLEDSAMYFCASKQGGNQPQHFGDGTRLSIL.

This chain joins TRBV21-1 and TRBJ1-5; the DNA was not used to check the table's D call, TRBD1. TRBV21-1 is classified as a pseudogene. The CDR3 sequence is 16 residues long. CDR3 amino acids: CASSHHRDRGGKPQHF. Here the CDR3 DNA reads TGTGCCAGCAGCCACCACCGGGACAGGGGAGGGAAGCCCCAGCATTTT.

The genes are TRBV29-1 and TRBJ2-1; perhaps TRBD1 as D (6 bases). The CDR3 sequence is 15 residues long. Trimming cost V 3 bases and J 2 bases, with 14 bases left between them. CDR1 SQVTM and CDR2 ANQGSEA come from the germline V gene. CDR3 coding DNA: TGCAGCGTTGATCACAGGGTCTTTACCTACAATGAGCAGTTCTTC. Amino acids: CSVDHRVFTYNEQFF.

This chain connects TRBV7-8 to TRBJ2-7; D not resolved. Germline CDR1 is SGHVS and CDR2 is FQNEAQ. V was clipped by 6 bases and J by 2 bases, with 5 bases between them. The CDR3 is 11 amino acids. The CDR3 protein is CASSYAYEQYF. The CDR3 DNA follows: TGTGCCAGCAGTTATGCCTACGAGCAGTACTTC.

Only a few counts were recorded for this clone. The CDR3 DNA follows: TGTGCCAGCAGCGTAGCCCCGGGGGGTTACGCAACTAATGAAAAACTGTTTTTT. Protein product: CASSVAPGGYATNEKLFF. The chain employs TRBV9 and TRBJ1-4, with D possibly TRBD1 on 5 matching bases. CDR1 SGDLS and CDR2 YYNGEE come from the germline V gene. The ends were cut back, 0 bases at V and 0 bases at J, with 15 bases in the middle. This CDR3 is 18 amino acids long.

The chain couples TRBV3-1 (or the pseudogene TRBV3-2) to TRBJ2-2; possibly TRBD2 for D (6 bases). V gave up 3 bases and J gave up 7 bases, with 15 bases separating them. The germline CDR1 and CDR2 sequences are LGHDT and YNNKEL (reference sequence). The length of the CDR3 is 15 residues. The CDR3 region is CASSHPRGTGGELFF. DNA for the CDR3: TGTGCCAGCAGCCATCCCCGGGGGACGGGCGGGGAGCTGTTTTTT.

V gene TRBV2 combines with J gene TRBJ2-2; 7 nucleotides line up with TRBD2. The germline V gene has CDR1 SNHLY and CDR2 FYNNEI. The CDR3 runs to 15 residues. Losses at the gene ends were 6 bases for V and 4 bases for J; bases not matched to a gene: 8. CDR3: CASRGGERITGELFF. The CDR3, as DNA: TGTGCCAGCAGGGGGGGGGAGCGGATCACCGGGGAGCTGTTTTTT.

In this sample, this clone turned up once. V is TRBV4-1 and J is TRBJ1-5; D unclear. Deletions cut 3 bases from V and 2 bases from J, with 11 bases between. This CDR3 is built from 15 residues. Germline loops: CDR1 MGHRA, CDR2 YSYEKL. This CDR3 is CASSQGITGNQPQHF. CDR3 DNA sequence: TGCGCCAGCAGCCAGGGCATCACTGGCAATCAGCCCCAGCATTTT.

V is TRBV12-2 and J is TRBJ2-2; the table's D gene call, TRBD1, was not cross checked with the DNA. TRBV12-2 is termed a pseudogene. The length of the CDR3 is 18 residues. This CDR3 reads CASRSPGQGAKGTGELFF. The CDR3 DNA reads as TGTGCAAGTCGCAGCCCAGGACAGGGGGCAAAGGGGACCGGGGAGCTGTTTTTT.

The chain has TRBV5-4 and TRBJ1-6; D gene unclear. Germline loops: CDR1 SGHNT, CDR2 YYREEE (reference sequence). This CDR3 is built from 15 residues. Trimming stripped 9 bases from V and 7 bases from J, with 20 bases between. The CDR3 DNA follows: TGTGCCACCCAGTACCTAGGGCTCGGAAATTCACCCCTCCACTTT. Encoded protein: CATQYLGLGNSPLHF. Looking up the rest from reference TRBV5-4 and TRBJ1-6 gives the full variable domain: ETGVTQSPTHLIKTRGQQVTLRCSSQSGHNTVSWYQQALGQGPQFIFQYYREEENGRGNFPPRFSGLQFPNYSSELNVNALELDDSALYLCATQYLGLGNSPLHFGNGTRLTVT.

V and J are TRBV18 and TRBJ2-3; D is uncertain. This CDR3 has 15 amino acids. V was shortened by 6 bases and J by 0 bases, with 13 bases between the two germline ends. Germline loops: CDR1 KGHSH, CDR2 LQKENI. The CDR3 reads CASSRLDSSTDTQYF. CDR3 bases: TGTGCCAGCTCCCGGTTGGATTCTAGCACAGATACGCAGTATTTT.

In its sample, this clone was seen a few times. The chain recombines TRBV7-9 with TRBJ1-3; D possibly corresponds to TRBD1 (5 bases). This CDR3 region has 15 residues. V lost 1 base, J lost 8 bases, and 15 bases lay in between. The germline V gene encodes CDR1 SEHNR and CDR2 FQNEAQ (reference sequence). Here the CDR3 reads CASSLGGPSRDTIYF. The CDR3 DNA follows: TGTGCCAGCAGCTTAGGGGGACCGAGTCGTGACACCATATATTTT.

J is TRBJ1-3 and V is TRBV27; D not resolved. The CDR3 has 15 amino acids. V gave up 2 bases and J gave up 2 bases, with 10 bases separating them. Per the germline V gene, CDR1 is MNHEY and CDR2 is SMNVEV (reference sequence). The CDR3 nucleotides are TGTGCCAGCAGTTTAAGTCCAGGAGCTGGAAACACCATATATTTT. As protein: CASSLSPGAGNTIYF.

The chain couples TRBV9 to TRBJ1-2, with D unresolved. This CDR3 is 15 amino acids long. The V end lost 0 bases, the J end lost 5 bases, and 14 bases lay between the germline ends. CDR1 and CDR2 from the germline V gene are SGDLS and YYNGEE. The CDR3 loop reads CASSVEASSDYGYTF. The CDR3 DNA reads TGTGCCAGCAGCGTAGAGGCATCCAGTGATTATGGCTACACCTTC.

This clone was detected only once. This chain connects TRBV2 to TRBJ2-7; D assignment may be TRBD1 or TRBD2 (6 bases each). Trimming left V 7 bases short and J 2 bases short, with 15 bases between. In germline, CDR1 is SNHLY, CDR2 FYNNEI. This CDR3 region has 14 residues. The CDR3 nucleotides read TGTGCCAGCACCTCCGGGGGCCTGACCTACGAGCAGTACTTC. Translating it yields CASTSGGLTYEQYF.

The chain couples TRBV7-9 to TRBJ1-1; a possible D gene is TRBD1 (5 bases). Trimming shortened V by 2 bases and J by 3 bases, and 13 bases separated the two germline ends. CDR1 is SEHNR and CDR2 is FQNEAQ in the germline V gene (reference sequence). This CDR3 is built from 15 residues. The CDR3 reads CASSLSGARDTEAFF. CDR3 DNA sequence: TGTGCCAGCAGCTTAAGCGGGGCTCGGGACACTGAAGCTTTCTTT.

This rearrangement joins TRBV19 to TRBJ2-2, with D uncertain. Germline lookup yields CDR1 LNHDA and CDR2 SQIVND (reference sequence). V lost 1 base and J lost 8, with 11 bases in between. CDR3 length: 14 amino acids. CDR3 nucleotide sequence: TGTGCCAGTAGTATAGGAGGCTTGGGAGGGGAGCTGTTTTTT. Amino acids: CASSIGGLGGELFF.

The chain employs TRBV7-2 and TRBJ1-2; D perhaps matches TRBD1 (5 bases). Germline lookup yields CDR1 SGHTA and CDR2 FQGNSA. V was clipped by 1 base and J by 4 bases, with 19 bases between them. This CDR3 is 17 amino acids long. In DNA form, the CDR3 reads TGTGCCAGCAGCTTAGTTTGGTCGGGGGAGATTGGCTATGGCTACACCTTC. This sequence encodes CASSLVWSGEIGYGYTF. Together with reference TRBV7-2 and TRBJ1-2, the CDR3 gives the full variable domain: GAGVSQSPSNKVTEKGKDVELRCDPISGHTALYWYRQSLGQGLEFLIYFQGNSAPDKSGLPSDRFSAERTGGSVSTLTIQRTQQEDSAVYLCASSLVWSGEIGYGYTFGSGTRLTVV.

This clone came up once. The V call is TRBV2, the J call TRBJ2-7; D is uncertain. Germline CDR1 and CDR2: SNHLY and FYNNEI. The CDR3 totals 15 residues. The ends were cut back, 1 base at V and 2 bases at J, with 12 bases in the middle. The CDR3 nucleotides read TGTGCCAGCAGTGAAGGGGGAAGTCGGCCCTACGAGCAGTACTTC. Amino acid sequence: CASSEGGSRPYEQYF. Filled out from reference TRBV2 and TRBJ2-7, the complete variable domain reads EPEVTQTPSHQVTQMGQEVILRCVPISNHLYFYWYRQILGQKVEFLVSFYNNEISEKSEIFDDQFSVERPDGSNFTLKIRSTKLEDSAMYFCASSEGGSRPYEQYFGPGTRLTVT.

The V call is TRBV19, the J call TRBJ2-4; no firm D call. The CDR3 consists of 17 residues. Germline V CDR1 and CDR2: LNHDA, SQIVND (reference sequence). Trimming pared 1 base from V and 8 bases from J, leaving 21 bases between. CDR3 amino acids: CASSIGYLGPGRDIQYF. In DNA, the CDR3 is TGTGCCAGTAGTATAGGGTATTTGGGCCCAGGACGGGACATTCAGTACTTC.

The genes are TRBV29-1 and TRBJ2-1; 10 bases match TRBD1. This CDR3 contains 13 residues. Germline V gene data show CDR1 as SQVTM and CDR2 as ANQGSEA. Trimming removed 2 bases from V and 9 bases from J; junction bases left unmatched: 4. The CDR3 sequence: CSVERTGGGEQFF. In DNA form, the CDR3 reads TGCAGCGTTGAAAGGACAGGGGGAGGTGAGCAGTTCTTC.

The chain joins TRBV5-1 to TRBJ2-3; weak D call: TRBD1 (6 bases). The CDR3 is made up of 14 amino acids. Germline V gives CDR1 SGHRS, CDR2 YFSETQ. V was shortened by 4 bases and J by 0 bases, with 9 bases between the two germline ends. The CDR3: CASSPRGSTDTQYF. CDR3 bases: TGCGCCAGCAGCCCCAGGGGAAGCACAGATACGCAGTATTTT.

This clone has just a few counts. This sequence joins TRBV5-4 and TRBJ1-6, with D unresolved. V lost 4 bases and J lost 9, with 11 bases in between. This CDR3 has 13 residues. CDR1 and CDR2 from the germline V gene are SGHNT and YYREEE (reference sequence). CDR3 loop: CASSPTEGSPLHF. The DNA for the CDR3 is TGTGCCAGCAGCCCTACCGAGGGTTCACCCCTCCACTTT.

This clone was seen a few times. Here the CDR3 DNA reads TGTGCCAGCGCCAAAAGCAGGGCCACCTACGAGCAGTACTTC. Its translation: CASAKSRATYEQYF. The rearrangement joins TRBV6-5 to TRBJ2-7; tentative D call: TRBD1 (5 bases). Germline lookup yields CDR1 MNHEY and CDR2 SVGAGI. The CDR3 has 14 residues. The V and J ends lost 8 bases and 2 bases respectively, with 16 bases between them.

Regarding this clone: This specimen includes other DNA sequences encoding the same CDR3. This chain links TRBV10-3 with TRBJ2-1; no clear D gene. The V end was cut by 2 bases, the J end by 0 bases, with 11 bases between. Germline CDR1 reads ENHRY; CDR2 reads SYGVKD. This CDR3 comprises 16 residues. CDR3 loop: CAISERSGSSYNEQFF. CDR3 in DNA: TGTGCCATCAGTGAGCGGTCCGGAAGCTCCTACAATGAGCAGTTCTTC.